This T cell receptor beta chain was identified in a study of blood T cell repertoires in COVID-19. Looking at the study overall: COVID-19 samples, acute and convalescent, were from the United States, Italy and Spain. PBMCs, B-cell-depleted T cells, or T cells were the source of the cDNA or gDNA that made up the material.

The data were produced by immunoSEQ multiplex PCR, yet TCRdb's version contains in-frame clones alone and is incomplete. In the table there are 450,000 to 500,000 clones, 75% to 90% of which are singletons. The length of the CDR3 is 18 residues. Trimming left V 0 bases short and J 7 bases short, with 24 bases between. Germline loops: CDR1 LGHNT, CDR2 FRNRAP. The TCR originated in a human donor in a cohort sampled during active COVID-19. Sequencing was carried out using peripheral blood. The rearrangement uses TRBV12-5 and TRBJ1-1; maybe TRBD1 (5 bases). CDR3 loop: CASGLVRYGAPENLEAFF. The CDR3 coding sequence is TGTGCTAGTGGTTTGGTACGTTATGGGGCCCCGGAGAACCTTGAAGCTTTCTTT.